These T cell receptor beta chains were read from a single sample in a study of response to subunit inactivated influenza vaccine. TCRdb processed the RT-PCR reads anew with MiXCR; each CDR3 protein has one entry. The data show fewer than 750,000 distinct CDR3 sequences, with 14% seen just once and around 10% held by the top ten. The input for sequencing was PBMCs from blood, taken 12 days after vaccination. These receptors all stem from a man aged 50 to 60 who received an inactivated influenza vaccine. Each CDR3 is given with its conserved first and last residue. D genes are given only for firm matches. Only some rows state a clone size, as once, few, many or a class for expanded clones.

.,TRBV12-3/TRBV12-4,TRBJ2-1,TRBD2,TGTGCCAGCCAACGGACTAGCGGGAGCTATGAGCAGTTCTTC,CASQRTSGSYEQFF
many,TRBV9,TRBJ2-3,.,TGTGCCAGCAGCGGGGGTATCACAGATACGCAGTATTTT,CASSGGITDTQYF
.,TRBV6-2/TRBV6-3,TRBJ2-1,TRBD1,TGTGCCAGCAGTGACAGGGCAACTAATGAGCAGTTCTTC,CASSDRATNEQFF
.,TRBV10-3,TRBJ2-1,.,TGTGCCATCAGTGAGGGGAGCTCCTACAATGAGCAGTTCTTC,CAISEGSSYNEQFF
many,TRBV2,TRBJ1-5,TRBD1,TGTGCCAGCAGTGGGGACAGGGTTGGCAATCAGCCCCAGCATTTT,CASSGDRVGNQPQHF
many,TRBV20-1,TRBJ2-5,TRBD1,TGCAGTGCCGTCGGGACAGTTGAGACCCAGTACTTC,CSAVGTVETQYF
.,TRBV6-1,TRBJ2-1,TRBD2,TGTGCCAGCATTCTAGCGGGGGTTAATGAGCAGTTCTTC,CASILAGVNEQFF
few,TRBV24-1,TRBJ2-2,.,TGTGCCACCAGTGACACCGGGACATTCGACACCGGGGAGCTGTTTTTT,CATSDTGTFDTGELFF
.,TRBV7-2,TRBJ2-7,.,TGTGCCAGCAGCTACGTCATTTCCTACGAGCAGTACTTC,CASSYVISYEQYF
.,TRBV7-2,TRBJ2-3,.,TGTGCCAGCAGCTTAACTAGCCGGGTTGATACGCAGTATTTT,CASSLTSRVDTQYF
few,TRBV20-1,TRBJ1-5,TRBD1,TGCAGTGCTAGAGCGAGGGGGCGGGTGCCCCAGCATTTT,CSARARGRVPQHF
few,TRBV14,TRBJ2-7,.,TGTGCCAGCAGCCAAAATTTGGCGACAGGCTACGAGCAGTACTTC,CASSQNLATGYEQYF
.,TRBV28,TRBJ2-5,TRBD2,TGTGCCAGCAGTTTATGGCGGGAGTCCCAAGAGACCCAGTACTTC,CASSLWRESQETQYF
.,TRBV18,TRBJ1-5,.,TGTGCCAGCTCGCGCAACAGAGATGATCAGCCCCAGCATTTT,CASSRNRDDQPQHF
few,TRBV7-2,TRBJ1-2,.,TGTGCCAGCAGCGCAGAGGTGGCGGGGTTAGGAGGCTACACCTTC,CASSAEVAGLGGYTF
.,TRBV7-9,TRBJ2-7,.,TGTGCCAGCAGCTTGAATAGTCTGTACGAGCAGTACTTC,CASSLNSLYEQYF
few,TRBV7-2,TRBJ2-3,TRBD2,TGTGCCAGCAGTAGACTAGCGGGGTTCGTGGATACGCAGTATTTT,CASSRLAGFVDTQYF
.,TRBV6-2/TRBV6-3,TRBJ2-1,.,TGTGCCAGCACCCACCTCCCGACGGGAAAGGATGAGCAGTTCTTC,CASTHLPTGKDEQFF
.,TRBV11-3,TRBJ2-7,.,TGTGCCAGCAGCTTAGGGTGGGGGCCGCGCTACGAGCAGTACTTC,CASSLGWGPRYEQYF
.,TRBV7-2,TRBJ2-3,.,TGTGCCAGCAGCTTCCGGCAGGGCACAGATACGCAGTATTTT,CASSFRQGTDTQYF
.,TRBV7-2,TRBJ1-2,.,TGTGCCAGCAGCTTAGCGGGTAGGACACAGCGAGGCTACACCTTC,CASSLAGRTQRGYTF
.,TRBV20-1,TRBJ2-1,TRBD2,TGCAGTGCTCGTAAGACTAGCGGGGTCTACAATGAGCAGTTCTTC,CSARKTSGVYNEQFF
few,TRBV18,TRBJ2-2,TRBD1,TGTGCCAGCTCACCCCGGGACAGGGCCGCCACCGGGGAGCTGTTTTTT,CASSPRDRAATGELFF
few,TRBV20-1,TRBJ1-1,.,TGCAGTGCTACCAGCCCAGGGGCCGACACTGAAGCTTTCTTT,CSATSPGADTEAFF
.,TRBV6-7,TRBJ2-1,.,TGTGCCAGCAACCAGTCGGGTTCCTACAATGAGCAGTTCTTC,CASNQSGSYNEQFF
few,TRBV5-5,TRBJ2-5,.,TGTGCCAGCAGCACACTACCGGACAGCTCCCAAGAGACCCAGTACTTC,CASSTLPDSSQETQYF
few,TRBV29-1,TRBJ2-7,TRBD1,TGCAGCGTTGAAATCCATGACAGGGCGAGCTCCTACGAGCAGTACTTC,CSVEIHDRASSYEQYF
.,TRBV20-1,TRBJ2-1,.,TGCAGTGCTAACAGGTGGTCCTACAATGAGCAGTTCTTC,CSANRWSYNEQFF
many,TRBV2,TRBJ2-7,.,TGTGCCAGCAGTGATGGGTCCTACGAGCAGTACTTC,CASSDGSYEQYF
.,TRBV27,TRBJ2-7,TRBD2,TGTGCCAGCAGTTTTCCGGGAGGCTTCGAGCAGTACTTC,CASSFPGGFEQYF
.,TRBV9,TRBJ2-7,TRBD2,TGTGCCAGCAGCGTAAGCTGGCGGGGGGACGAGCAGTACTTC,CASSVSWRGDEQYF
.,TRBV13,TRBJ2-5,TRBD2,TGTGCCAGCAGCTTAGCCACTAGCGGGAGCTGGGAAGAGACCCAGTACTTC,CASSLATSGSWEETQYF
few,TRBV4-3,TRBJ2-2,.,TGCGCCAGCAGCCAAGATCAGAACACCGGGGAGCTGTTTTTT,CASSQDQNTGELFF
few,TRBV6-1,TRBJ2-1,.,TGTGCCAGCAGGACCACGGACAGCTCCTACAATGAGCAGTTCTTC,CASRTTDSSYNEQFF
many,TRBV20-1,TRBJ2-1,TRBD2,TGCAGTGCCTCCCTCGCGGGGGGTTACAATGAGCAGTTCTTC,CSASLAGGYNEQFF
few,TRBV28,TRBJ2-3,.,TGTGCCAGCAGTTACCTGGGGGGCCCGGGGGAAGATACGCAGTATTTT,CASSYLGGPGEDTQYF
.,TRBV4-2,TRBJ2-7,TRBD2,TGTGCCAGCAGCCAGTTGACTAGCGGGGTGTACGAGCAGTACTTC,CASSQLTSGVYEQYF
few,TRBV29-1,TRBJ2-7,.,TGCAGCGTTGTAAGACTTGCTGACCACGAGCAGTACTTC,CSVVRLADHEQYF
.,TRBV6-2/TRBV6-3,TRBJ2-2,.,TGTGCCAGCAGTACTAAAACGTTGAGTCCCTACACCGGGGAGCTGTTTTTT,CASSTKTLSPYTGELFF
few,TRBV28,TRBJ2-1,.,TGTGCCAGCAGTTTCAGAGGAAGTGGTTTGGACAATGAGCAGTTCTTC,CASSFRGSGLDNEQFF
many,TRBV5-1,TRBJ2-7,.,TGCGCCAGCAGCTTGGGCTCCAGGGATAACGAGCAGTACTTC,CASSLGSRDNEQYF
.,TRBV30,TRBJ2-3,.,TGTGCCTGGAGTGTATCGGTCAGCACAGATACGCAGTATTTT,CAWSVSVSTDTQYF
.,TRBV18,TRBJ1-1,.,TGTGCCAGCTCACCGAATCCCGGGACTCCGAACACTGAAGCTTTCTTT,CASSPNPGTPNTEAFF
few,TRBV5-1,TRBJ2-1,.,TGCGCCAGCAGCTCGGAGGGTTGGAATGAGCAGTTCTTC,CASSSEGWNEQFF
.,TRBV7-6,TRBJ2-5,TRBD2,TGTGCCAGCAGCCCCATCGGACTAGCGGAAGAGGAGACCCAGTACTTC,CASSPIGLAEEETQYF
.,TRBV20-1,TRBJ1-2,.,TGCAGTGCCCTCTTCAGTCATGACTATGGCTACACCTTC,CSALFSHDYGYTF
.,TRBV29-1,TRBJ1-5,.,TGCAGCGCCGCTGAGACAGGCCTGGAGATTATGCATTTT,CSAAETGLEIMHF
.,TRBV20-1,TRBJ2-7,.,TGCAGTGCCACACAAGGTGGGGAATACGAGCAGTACTTC,CSATQGGEYEQYF
few,TRBV5-1,TRBJ2-5,.,TGCGCCAGCAGCTTGAGCCAGGGCGCCCAAGAGACCCAGTACTTC,CASSLSQGAQETQYF
.,TRBV7-2,TRBJ2-5,TRBD1,TGTGCCAGCAGCAAATGGTGGACAGGGTCTGAGACCCAGTACTTC,CASSKWWTGSETQYF
few,TRBV24-1,TRBJ2-3,.,TGTGCCACCAGTGAAAGGCGACAGACAGATACGCAGTATTTT,CATSERRQTDTQYF
.,TRBV30,TRBJ2-1,TRBD2,TGTGCCTGGAGTACGAGCGGGGTAAACAATGAGCAGTTCTTC,CAWSTSGVNNEQFF
few,TRBV7-2,TRBJ2-3,TRBD2,TGTGCCAGCAGCTACGCACTAGCGGGGTTCTTGGATACGCAGTATTTT,CASSYALAGFLDTQYF
many,TRBV15,TRBJ2-7,.,TGTGCCACCAGCAGAGATCAAGGGACACAATACGAGCAGTACTTC,CATSRDQGTQYEQYF
few,TRBV18,TRBJ2-5,.,TGTGCCAGCACCCGGGACACGCTACAAGAGACCCAGTACTTC,CASTRDTLQETQYF
few,TRBV5-6,TRBJ2-3,.,TGTGCCAGCAGCACCCGCGGCGGCACAGATACGCAGTATTTT,CASSTRGGTDTQYF